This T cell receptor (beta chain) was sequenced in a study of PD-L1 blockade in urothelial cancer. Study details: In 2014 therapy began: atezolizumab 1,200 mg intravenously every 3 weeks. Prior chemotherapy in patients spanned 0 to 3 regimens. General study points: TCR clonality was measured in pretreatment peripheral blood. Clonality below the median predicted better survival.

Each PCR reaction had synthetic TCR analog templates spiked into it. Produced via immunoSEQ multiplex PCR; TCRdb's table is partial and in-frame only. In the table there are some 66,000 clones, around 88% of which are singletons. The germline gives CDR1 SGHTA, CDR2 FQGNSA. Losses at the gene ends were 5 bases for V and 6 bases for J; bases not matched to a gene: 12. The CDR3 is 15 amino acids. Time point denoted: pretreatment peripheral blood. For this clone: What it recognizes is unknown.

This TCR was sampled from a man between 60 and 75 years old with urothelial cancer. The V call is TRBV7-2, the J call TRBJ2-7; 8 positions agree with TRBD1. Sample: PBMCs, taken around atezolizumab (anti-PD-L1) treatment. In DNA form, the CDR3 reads TGTGCCAGCAGCGCCAATACAGGGGGAATCGGCGAGCAGTACTTC. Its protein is CASSANTGGIGEQYF.